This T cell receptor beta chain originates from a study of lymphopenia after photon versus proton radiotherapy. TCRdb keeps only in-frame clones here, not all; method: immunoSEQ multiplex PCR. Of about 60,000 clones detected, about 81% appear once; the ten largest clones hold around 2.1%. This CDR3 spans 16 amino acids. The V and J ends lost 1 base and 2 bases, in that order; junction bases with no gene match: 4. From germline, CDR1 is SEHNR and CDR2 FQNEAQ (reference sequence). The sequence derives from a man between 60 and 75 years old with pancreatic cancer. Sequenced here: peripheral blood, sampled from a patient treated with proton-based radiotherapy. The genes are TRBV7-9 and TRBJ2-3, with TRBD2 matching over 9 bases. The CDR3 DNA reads TGTGCCAGCAGCTTAGGGCTAGCGGGGCACACAGATACGCAGTATTTT. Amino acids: CASSLGLAGHTDTQYF. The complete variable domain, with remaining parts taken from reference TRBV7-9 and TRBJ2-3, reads DTGVSQNPRHKITKRGQNVTFRCDPISEHNRLYWYRQTLGQGPEFLTYFQNEAQLEKSRLLSDRFSAERPKGSFSTLEIQRTEQGDSAMYLCASSLGLAGHTDTQYFGPGTRLTVL.